This is a list of T cell receptor beta chains from one sample in a study of CD8 T cells in ankylosing spondylitis. TCRdb ran MiXCR on the 5' RACE reads and lists one entry per CDR3 protein. This table has under 200,000 distinct CDR3 sequences, 10% to 15% appearing once. Material: blood, either unsorted or a sorted T cell fraction (not recorded which). The receptors shown here come from a female donor with ankylosing spondylitis or in good health (not recorded which). Both conserved end residues are part of each CDR3. The D gene is left open where the match is weak. Size tells how often a clone was seen (once, few, many) or the class of an expanded clone, and some rows leave it out.

j_call v_call clone_size d_call cdr3_aa cdr3_nt
TRBJ2-3 TRBV5-1 many . CASSIRQTQRDTQYF TGCGCCAGCAGCATTAGACAGACCCAGAGAGATACGCAGTATTTT
TRBJ2-1 TRBV10-3 many TRBD2 CAISFSGRVEQFF TGTGCCATCAGTTTTAGCGGGAGGGTAGAGCAGTTCTTC
TRBJ2-7 TRBV5-6 many . CASSTRTTFTYEQYF TGTGCCAGCAGCACCCGGACTACTTTTACCTACGAGCAGTACTTC
TRBJ2-3 TRBV5-6 many TRBD2 CASSFQTLGTSGSTDTQYF TGTGCCAGCAGCTTCCAAACACTAGGGACTAGCGGATCCACAGATACGCAGTATTTT
TRBJ1-1 TRBV7-9 many . CASTVVNTEAFF TGTGCCAGCACCGTGGTGAACACTGAAGCTTTCTTT
TRBJ2-3 TRBV20-1 few . CSASLRRGFTDTQYF TGCAGTGCTAGCCTTAGGCGGGGATTCACAGATACGCAGTATTTT
TRBJ2-7 TRBV5-1 many TRBD2 CASSLLAGGGNEQYF TGCGCCAGCAGTCTTCTAGCGGGAGGCGGCAACGAGCAGTACTTC
TRBJ2-4 TRBV11-2 . . CASSLEWARMGKNIQYF TGTGCCAGCAGCTTAGAATGGGCCAGGATGGGCAAAAACATTCAGTACTTC
TRBJ2-7 TRBV11-2 many . CASSRTVLGGYEQYF TGTGCCAGCAGCAGAACTGTTTTGGGCGGGTACGAGCAGTACTTC
TRBJ1-2 TRBV5-1 many . CASSLQEQENYGYTF TGCGCCAGCAGCTTGCAGGAACAGGAAAACTATGGCTACACCTTC
TRBJ2-7 TRBV6-5 . . CASSSSGTDGEQYF TGTGCCAGCAGTTCGTCCGGGACGGACGGCGAGCAGTACTTC
TRBJ2-1 TRBV6-2/TRBV6-3 . . CASSDDIRADNEQFF TGTGCCAGCAGTGATGACATAAGGGCCGACAATGAGCAGTTCTTC
TRBJ2-2 TRBV4-2 . . CASSQDRTGNTGELFF TGTGCCAGCAGCCAAGATCGGACGGGGAACACCGGGGAGCTGTTTTTT
TRBJ1-5 TRBV27 many . CASSALGGSNQPQHF TGTGCCAGCAGTGCCCTGGGAGGTAGCAATCAGCCCCAGCATTTT
TRBJ1-3 TRBV5-6 many . CASSHRAGNTIYF TGTGCCAGCAGCCACAGGGCTGGAAACACCATATATTTT
TRBJ2-1 TRBV7-8 . TRBD1 CASSAVKGQGYDEQFF TGTGCCAGCAGCGCCGTTAAGGGACAGGGATACGATGAGCAGTTCTTC
TRBJ1-2 TRBV4-2 . . CASSQVSGGQDYGYTF TGTGCCAGCAGCCAAGTATCCGGGGGGCAAGACTATGGCTACACCTTC
TRBJ2-7 TRBV4-2 few . CASSQDRPSDYEQYF TGTGCCAGCAGCCAAGACCGCCCCTCCGACTACGAGCAGTACTTC
TRBJ2-7 TRBV4-3 many TRBD2 CASSQDSSGNYEQYF TGCGCCAGCAGCCAAGATTCTAGCGGGAACTACGAGCAGTACTTC
TRBJ2-7 TRBV20-1 many TRBD2 CSASGLASPYEQYF TGCAGTGCTTCAGGACTAGCGAGCCCCTACGAGCAGTACTTC
TRBJ2-2 TRBV11-2 many TRBD2 CASSSRPGLAGVIGELFF TGTGCCAGCAGCTCACGCCCGGGACTAGCGGGAGTAATCGGGGAGCTGTTTTTT
TRBJ1-5 TRBV20-1 many . CSVTTGFRGSNSNQPQHF TGCAGTGTTACTACAGGGTTTCGCGGCTCAAATAGCAATCAGCCCCAGCATTTT
TRBJ2-7 TRBV12-3/TRBV12-4 many . CASSLQQGYEQYF TGTGCCAGCAGTTTACAACAGGGCTACGAGCAGTACTTC
TRBJ2-6 TRBV15 few . CATSRDWGTISGANVLTF TGTGCCACCAGCAGAGATTGGGGGACAATCTCTGGGGCCAACGTCCTGACTTTC
TRBJ2-1 TRBV5-1 . TRBD2 CASSLVTSGNNEQFF TGCGCCAGCAGCTTAGTGACTAGCGGGAACAATGAGCAGTTCTTC